This TCR beta chain derives from a study of T cell repertoires in cytomegalovirus infection. Study-wide points: It was HLA-C-restricted CMV-specific TCR beta clonotypes that dominated the response ex vivo. Identification of carriers of CMV plus the relevant HLA was achieved through cumulative public TCR beta family frequency.

TCRdb re-derived calls from the reads in MiXCR, one entry per CDR3 protein. The sample lists 150,000 or so distinct CDR3 sequences, more than 15% occurring once. This clonotype has only a few counts. Antigen unknown. CDR3 size: 18 residues. Germline lookup yields CDR1 LGHNT and CDR2 FRNRAP. Trimming took off 0 bases at V and 0 bases at J, with 15 bases between the two ends. The sequenced sample consisted of CD8+ T cells from PBMCs. This receptor was identified in a human donor in good health (CMV status not recorded). Some clones in this sample may be carry-over from other donors' samples. J is TRBJ2-1 and V is TRBV12-5; TRBD1 or TRBD2 may be the D gene (5 bases each). The CDR3: CASGLVLTGQGSYNEQFF. Written as DNA, the CDR3 is TGTGCTAGTGGTTTGGTCCTGACGGGGCAGGGCTCCTACAATGAGCAGTTCTTC.